These 13 T cell receptor beta chains came from one sample sequenced in a study of blood T cell repertoires in COVID-19. Profiled with immunoSEQ multiplex PCR; TCRdb holds only in-frame clones, not every one. The sample consists of around 270,000 clones, approximately 85% of them appearing once. The sequencing sample was made of PBMCs or T cells enriched from blood (not recorded which). These receptors all stem from a woman in her twenties or thirties who had recovered from COVID-19.

This chain joins TRBV6-2 or TRBV6-3 and TRBJ2-3, with D maybe TRBD1 (6 bases). This CDR3 contains 13 residues. Germline CDR1 MNHEY, CDR2 SVGEGT. Trimming left V 5 bases short and J 9 bases short, with 15 bases between. CDR3 residues: CASSSIQGVTQYF. The CDR3 DNA is TGTGCCAGCAGTAGTATACAGGGAGTCACGCAGTATTTT.

The J gene is TRBJ2-7, the V gene TRBV19; 12 positions match TRBD2. Losses at the gene ends were 5 bases for V and 5 bases for J; bases not matched to a gene: 7. Germline-derived CDR1 and CDR2 are LNHDA and SQIVND (reference sequence). The CDR3 is 15 amino acids. CDR3 sequence: CASSGLLAGGHEQYF. The DNA for the CDR3 is TGTGCCAGTAGTGGCCTTCTAGCGGGAGGGCACGAGCAGTACTTC. Using reference TRBV19 and TRBJ2-7 for the parts outside the CDR3, the full variable domain is DGGITQSPKYLFRKEGQNVTLSCEQNLNHDAMYWYRQDPGQGLRLIYYSQIVNDFQKGDIAEGYSVSREKKESFPLTVTSAQKNPTAFYLCASSGLLAGGHEQYFGPGTRLTVT.

The chain combines TRBV19 with TRBJ2-7; D might be TRBD1 (5 bases). There are 16 residues in the CDR3. V was clipped by 3 bases and J by 2 bases, with 17 bases between them. The germline V gene encodes CDR1 LNHDA and CDR2 SQIVND (reference sequence). DNA of the CDR3: TGTGCCAGTAGTATGGGGTATGGTAGCAGGGCCTACGAGCAGTACTTC. Amino acids: CASSMGYGSRAYEQYF.

The gene calls are TRBV2 and TRBJ1-4; no reliable D call. The CDR3 consists of 13 residues. Trimming stripped 3 bases from V and 8 bases from J, with 10 bases between. Germline V CDR1 and CDR2: SNHLY, FYNNEI. The CDR3 region is CASSDNGWEKLFF. DNA of the CDR3: TGTGCCAGCAGTGATAACGGTTGGGAAAAACTGTTTTTT. Looking up the rest from reference TRBV2 and TRBJ1-4 gives the full variable domain: EPEVTQTPSHQVTQMGQEVILRCVPISNHLYFYWYRQILGQKVEFLVSFYNNEISEKSEIFDDQFSVERPDGSNFTLKIRSTKLEDSAMYFCASSDNGWEKLFFGSGTQLSVL.

This rearrangement joins TRBV6-2 or TRBV6-3 to TRBJ2-5, with 13 positions matching TRBD2. Germline V CDR1 and CDR2: MNHEY, SVGEGT. The CDR3 totals 16 residues. The V and J ends lost 6 bases and 5 bases, in that order; junction bases with no gene match: 9. CDR3 in amino acids: CASSLLAGGPRETQYF. DNA of the CDR3: TGTGCCAGCAGCTTACTAGCGGGGGGGCCACGGGAGACCCAGTACTTC.

Note on this clone: This sample also contains other DNA sequences that code for the same CDR3. CDR3 protein: CASSESGNYGYTF. The CDR3 DNA follows: TGTGCCAGCAGTGAGAGCGGTAACTATGGCTACACCTTC. This chain connects TRBV2 to TRBJ1-2; D is uncertain. The V gene's germline CDR1 is SNHLY and CDR2 FYNNEI. The V end was cut by 3 bases, the J end by 1 base, with 6 bases between. The CDR3 totals 13 residues.

V gene TRBV7-9 combines with J gene TRBJ2-7; the match to TRBD2 covers 7 bases. The junction had 3 bases not matched to a gene; V was cut back by 1 base and J by 6 bases. The CDR3 sequence is 13 residues long. Germline loops: CDR1 SEHNR, CDR2 FQNEAQ (reference sequence). CDR3 nucleotide sequence: TGTGCCAGCAGCTTAGGGGCTAGCGGCGAGCAGTACTTC. It codes for CASSLGASGEQYF.

V gene TRBV7-9 combines with J gene TRBJ2-5, with 8 bases matching TRBD1. V shed 3 bases and J 5 bases; nucleotides not matched to a gene: 8. Germline CDR1 and CDR2: SEHNR and FQNEAQ (reference sequence). The CDR3 has 15 amino acids. The CDR3 DNA reads TGTGCCAGCAGCTTCAGACAGGGGATTAAGGAGACCCAGTACTTC. Protein sequence: CASSFRQGIKETQYF.

This clone appeared a single time. The chain joins TRBV9 to TRBJ2-7; 8 bases match TRBD2. The V and J ends lost 0 bases and 1 base, in that order; junction bases with no gene match: 3. The CDR3 sequence is 15 residues long. Per the germline V gene, CDR1 is SGDLS and CDR2 is YYNGEE. The CDR3 is CASSVGAGGSYEQYF. The DNA for the CDR3 is TGTGCCAGCAGCGTAGGGGCGGGAGGTTCCTACGAGCAGTACTTC.

The chain recombines TRBV28 with TRBJ2-5, with 9 bases lining up with TRBD1. Germline CDR1 is MDHEN and CDR2 is SYDVKM. The CDR3 runs 15 residues. Unmatched junction bases numbered 6, after V lost 4 bases and J lost 3 bases. CDR3 in DNA: TGTGCCAGCAGTTCGACGTGGGACAGGGAAGAGACCCAGTACTTC. Its translation: CASSSTWDREETQYF. Together with reference TRBV28 and TRBJ2-5, the CDR3 gives the full variable domain: DVKVTQSSRYLVKRTGEKVFLECVQDMDHENMFWYRQDPGLGLRLIYFSYDVKMKEKGDIPEGYSVSREKKERFSLILESASTNQTSMYLCASSSTWDREETQYFGPGTRLLVL.

The chain employs TRBV7-2 and TRBJ2-1; 8 bases align to TRBD2. J lost 8 bases, V lost 3 bases, and 6 bases had no gene match. Germline V gives CDR1 SGHTA, CDR2 FQGNSA. This CDR3 has 14 amino acids. CDR3 DNA sequence: TGTGCCAGCAGCTTTCGCGGGGGGAGGGATGAGCAGTTCTTC. Translation: CASSFRGGRDEQFF.

The chain uses TRBV7-2 and TRBJ2-1; 12 bases align to TRBD2. This CDR3 is built from 15 residues. With V trimmed by 7 bases and J by 9 bases, 10 bases remained unmatched. The germline V gene encodes CDR1 SGHTA and CDR2 FQGNSA. The CDR3 nucleotides read TGTGCCAGCACTCTTGGCCTAGCGGGGGGGCTTGAGCAGTTCTTC. Translation gives CASTLGLAGGLEQFF.

The rearrangement uses TRBV7-8 and TRBJ1-1, with D tentatively TRBD1 (5 bases). The CDR3 contains 13 residues. CDR1 SGHVS and CDR2 FQNEAQ come from the germline V gene. The ends were cut back, 3 bases at V and 9 bases at J, with 14 bases in the middle. The CDR3 bases are TGTGCCAGCAGCTTGGGTTCGCGGGGGAAAGCTTTCTTT. Translation: CASSLGSRGKAFF.